By sample share, the clone carrying this T cell receptor (delta chain) is medium-sized. What it binds is unknown. The sample contains more than one DNA sequence encoding this CDR3. The germline V gene has CDR1 TSWWSYY and CDR2 QGS. The CDR3 consists of 24 residues. Germline trimming cut 0 bases from V and 0 bases from J; bases unmatched to any gene: 28. TCRdb used CATT to re-call clones from the multiplex PCR reads. This sample has 70,000 to 95,000 delta-chain clones, with approximately 1.4% found just once. The data originate from a study of γδ T cells in repeated Plasmodium falciparum infection. Study overall: Malian children with intense seasonal malaria exposure were compared with matched Australian children. Sampling occurred at baseline, pre-infection for selected infections, and 21 days post-infection.

Vgamma9/Vdelta2+ and Vdelta2-negative gammadelta T cells were flow-sorted from PBMC for bulk sequencing. Notes on the study in general: Over time and infection, Vgamma9/Vdelta2+ repertoires remained highly stable and polyclonal. Malian children's Vdelta2-negative repertoires appeared more expanded and less diverse than Australians'.

The clonotype was recovered from a pool of human donors (malaria-infected and uninfected, not separated). The V and J genes are TRDV1 and TRDJ1; 7 nucleotides line up with TRDD3. What was sequenced was gamma-delta T cells from blood. The CDR3 loop reads CALGELGEPPPRSSGGCYTDKLIF. The CDR3 nucleotides are TGTGCTCTTGGGGAACTCGGGGAGCCCCCACCGAGATCCTCCGGGGGATGTTACACCGATAAACTCATCTTT.